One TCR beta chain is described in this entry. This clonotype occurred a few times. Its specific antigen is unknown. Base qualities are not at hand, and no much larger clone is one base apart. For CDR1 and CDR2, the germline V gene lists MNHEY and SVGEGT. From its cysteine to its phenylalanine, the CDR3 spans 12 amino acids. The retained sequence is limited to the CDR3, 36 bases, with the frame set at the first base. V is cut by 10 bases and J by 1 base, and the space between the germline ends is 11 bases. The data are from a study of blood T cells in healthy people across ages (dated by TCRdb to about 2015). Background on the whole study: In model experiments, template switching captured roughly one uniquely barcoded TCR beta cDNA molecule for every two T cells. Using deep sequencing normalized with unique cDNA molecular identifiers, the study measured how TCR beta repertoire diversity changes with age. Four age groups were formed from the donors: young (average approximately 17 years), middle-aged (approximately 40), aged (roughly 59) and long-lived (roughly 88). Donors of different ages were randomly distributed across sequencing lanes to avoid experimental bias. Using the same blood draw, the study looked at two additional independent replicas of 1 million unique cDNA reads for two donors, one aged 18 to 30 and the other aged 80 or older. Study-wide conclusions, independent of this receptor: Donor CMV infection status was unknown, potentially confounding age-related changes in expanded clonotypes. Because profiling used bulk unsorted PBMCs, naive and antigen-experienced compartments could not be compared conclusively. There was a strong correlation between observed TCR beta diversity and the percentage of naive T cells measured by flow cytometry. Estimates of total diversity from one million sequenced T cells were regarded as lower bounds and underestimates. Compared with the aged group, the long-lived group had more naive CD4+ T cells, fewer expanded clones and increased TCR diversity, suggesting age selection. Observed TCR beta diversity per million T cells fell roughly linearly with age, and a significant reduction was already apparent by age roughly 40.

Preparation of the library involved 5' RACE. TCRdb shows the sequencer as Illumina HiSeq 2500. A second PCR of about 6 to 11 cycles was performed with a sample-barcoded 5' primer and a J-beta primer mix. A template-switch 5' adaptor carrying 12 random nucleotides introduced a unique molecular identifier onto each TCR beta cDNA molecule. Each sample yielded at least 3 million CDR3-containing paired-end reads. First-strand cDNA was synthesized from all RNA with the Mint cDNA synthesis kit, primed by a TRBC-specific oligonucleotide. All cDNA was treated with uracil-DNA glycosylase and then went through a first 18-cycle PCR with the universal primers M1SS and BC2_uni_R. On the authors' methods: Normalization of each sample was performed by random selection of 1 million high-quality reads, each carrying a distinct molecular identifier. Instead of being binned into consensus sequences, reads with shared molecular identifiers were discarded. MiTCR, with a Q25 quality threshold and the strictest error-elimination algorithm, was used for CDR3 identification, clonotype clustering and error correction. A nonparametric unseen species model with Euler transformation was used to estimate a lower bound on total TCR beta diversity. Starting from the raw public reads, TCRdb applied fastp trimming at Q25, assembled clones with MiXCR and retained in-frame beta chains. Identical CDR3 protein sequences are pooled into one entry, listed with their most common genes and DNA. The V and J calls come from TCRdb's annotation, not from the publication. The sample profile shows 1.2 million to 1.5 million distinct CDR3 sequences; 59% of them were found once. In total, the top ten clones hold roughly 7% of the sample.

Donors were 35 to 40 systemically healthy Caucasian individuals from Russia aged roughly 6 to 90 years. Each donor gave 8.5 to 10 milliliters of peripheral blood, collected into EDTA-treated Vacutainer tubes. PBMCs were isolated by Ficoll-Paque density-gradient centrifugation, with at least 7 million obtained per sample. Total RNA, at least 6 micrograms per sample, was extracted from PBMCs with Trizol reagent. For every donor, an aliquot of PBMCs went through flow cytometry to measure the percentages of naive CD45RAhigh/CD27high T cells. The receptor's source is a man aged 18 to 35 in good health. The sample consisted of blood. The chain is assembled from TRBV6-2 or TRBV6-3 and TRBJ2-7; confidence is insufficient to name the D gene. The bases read TGTGCCACGGTTACGGCTTCCTACGAGCAGTACTTC. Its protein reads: CATVTASYEQYF.